These 3 T cell receptor beta chains share one sample of origin, sequenced in a study of Graves' ophthalmopathy and Graves' hyperthyroidism. RNA served as the template for amplifying TCR beta CDR3 regions. A first-round RT-PCR used HTBI primers, followed by a second-round multiplex PCR. TCRdb reprocessed the multiplex PCR reads via MiXCR and lists one record per CDR3 protein. The data contain about 400,000 distinct CDR3 sequences, 15% to 17% of them seen just once; the ten biggest clones take up approximately 7%. Sequences were obtained from peripheral blood. The receptor set was obtained from a woman aged 18-29 years with stable Graves' hyperthyroidism.

The J gene is TRBJ2-3, the V gene TRBV12-3 or TRBV12-4; 10 nucleotides line up with TRBD2. This CDR3 region has 13 residues. The ends lost 4 bases at V and 6 bases at J; junction bases unmatched: 1. CDR3 sequence reads: CASSSTSGDTQYF. The DNA for the CDR3 is TGTGCCAGCAGTTCGACTAGCGGGGATACGCAGTATTTT.

This clonotype was counted ten times or more. The J gene is TRBJ2-7, the V gene TRBV6-2 or TRBV6-3, with D perhaps being TRBD1 or TRBD2 (5 bases each). Germline loops: CDR1 MNHEY, CDR2 SVGEGT. The CDR3 sequence is 14 residues long. Trimming shortened V by 6 bases and J by 2 bases, and 14 bases separated the two germline ends. CDR3 amino acids: CASSSWDGTYEQYF. The CDR3 coding sequence is TGTGCCAGCAGCTCCTGGGACGGGACCTACGAGCAGTACTTC.

This clonotype was observed at least ten times. The J gene is TRBJ1-1, the V gene TRBV7-6; D remains ambiguous. From germline, CDR1 is SGHVS and CDR2 FNYEAQ. Trimming shortened V by 0 bases and J by 0 bases, and 2 bases separated the two germline ends. CDR3 size: 13 residues. CDR3 in amino acids: CASSLALNTEAFF. CDR3 sequence (DNA): TGTGCCAGCAGCTTAGCGCTGAACACTGAAGCTTTCTTT.